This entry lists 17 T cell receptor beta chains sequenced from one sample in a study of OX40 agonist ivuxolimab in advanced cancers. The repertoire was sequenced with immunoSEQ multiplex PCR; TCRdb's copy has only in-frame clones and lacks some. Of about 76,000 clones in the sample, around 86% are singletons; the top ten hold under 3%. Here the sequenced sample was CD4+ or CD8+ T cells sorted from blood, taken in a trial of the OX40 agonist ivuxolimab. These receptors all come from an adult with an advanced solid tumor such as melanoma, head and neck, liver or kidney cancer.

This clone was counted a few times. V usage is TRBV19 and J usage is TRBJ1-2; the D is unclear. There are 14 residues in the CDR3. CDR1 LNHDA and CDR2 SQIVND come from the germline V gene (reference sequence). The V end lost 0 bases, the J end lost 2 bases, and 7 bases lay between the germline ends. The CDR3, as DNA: TGTGCCAGTAGTATAGACACCTCCAACTATGGCTACACCTTC. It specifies CASSIDTSNYGYTF. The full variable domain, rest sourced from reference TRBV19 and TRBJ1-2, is DGGITQSPKYLFRKEGQNVTLSCEQNLNHDAMYWYRQDPGQGLRLIYYSQIVNDFQKGDIAEGYSVSREKKESFPLTVTSAQKNPTAFYLCASSIDTSNYGYTFGSGTRLTVV.

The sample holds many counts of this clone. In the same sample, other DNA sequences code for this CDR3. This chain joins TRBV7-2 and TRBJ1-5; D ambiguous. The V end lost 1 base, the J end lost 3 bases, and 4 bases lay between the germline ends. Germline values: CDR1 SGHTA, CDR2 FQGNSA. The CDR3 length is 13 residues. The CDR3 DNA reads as TGTGCCAGCAGCTTAGGACCCAATCAGCCCCAGCATTTT. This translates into CASSLGPNQPQHF.

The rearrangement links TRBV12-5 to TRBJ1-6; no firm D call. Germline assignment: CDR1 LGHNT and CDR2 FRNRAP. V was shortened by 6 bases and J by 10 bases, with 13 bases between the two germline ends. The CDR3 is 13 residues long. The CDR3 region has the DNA TGTGCTAGTGGCCCCAATGAATACTCACCCCTCCACTTT. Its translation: CASGPNEYSPLHF.

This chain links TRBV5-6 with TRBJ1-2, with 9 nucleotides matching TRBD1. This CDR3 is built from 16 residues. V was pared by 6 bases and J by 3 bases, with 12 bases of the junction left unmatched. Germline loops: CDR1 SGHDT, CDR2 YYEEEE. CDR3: CASTGIGWDRDYGYTF. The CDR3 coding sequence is TGTGCCAGCACCGGAATAGGTTGGGACAGGGACTATGGCTACACCTTC.

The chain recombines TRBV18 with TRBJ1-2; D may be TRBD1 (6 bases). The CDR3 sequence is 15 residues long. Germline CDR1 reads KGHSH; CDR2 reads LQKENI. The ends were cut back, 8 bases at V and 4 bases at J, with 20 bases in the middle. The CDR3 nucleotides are TGTGCCAGCGGAGTCGGGGGGGCAGAAATCTATGGCTACACCTTC. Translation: CASGVGGAEIYGYTF.

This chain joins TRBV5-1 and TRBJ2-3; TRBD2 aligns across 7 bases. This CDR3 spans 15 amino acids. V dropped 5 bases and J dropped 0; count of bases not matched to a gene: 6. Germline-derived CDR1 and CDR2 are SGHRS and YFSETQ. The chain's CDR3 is CASRRGGSSTDTQYF. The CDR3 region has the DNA TGCGCCAGCAGGCGGGGAGGGTCTAGCACAGATACGCAGTATTTT. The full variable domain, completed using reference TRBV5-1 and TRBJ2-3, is KAGVTQTPRYLIKTRGQQVTLSCSPISGHRSVSWYQQTPGQGLQFLFEYFSETQRNKGNFPGRFSGRQFSNSRSEMNVSTLELGDSALYLCASRRGGSSTDTQYFGPGTRLTVL.

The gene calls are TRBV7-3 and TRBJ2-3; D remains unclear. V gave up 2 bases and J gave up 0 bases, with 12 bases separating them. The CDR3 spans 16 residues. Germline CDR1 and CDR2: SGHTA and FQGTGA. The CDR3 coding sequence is TGTGCCAGCAGCTTACTCCCAATCTCTAGCACAGATACGCAGTATTTT. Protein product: CASSLLPISSTDTQYF.

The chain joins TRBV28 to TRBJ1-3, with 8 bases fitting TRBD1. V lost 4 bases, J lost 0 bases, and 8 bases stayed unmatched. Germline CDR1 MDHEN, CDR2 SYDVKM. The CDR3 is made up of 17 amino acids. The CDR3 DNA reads TGTGCCAGCAGTTCGGATACAGGGGGATACTCTGGAAACACCATATATTTT. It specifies CASSSDTGGYSGNTIYF. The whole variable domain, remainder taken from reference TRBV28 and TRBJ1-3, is DVKVTQSSRYLVKRTGEKVFLECVQDMDHENMFWYRQDPGLGLRLIYFSYDVKMKEKGDIPEGYSVSREKKERFSLILESASTNQTSMYLCASSSDTGGYSGNTIYFGEGSWLTVV.

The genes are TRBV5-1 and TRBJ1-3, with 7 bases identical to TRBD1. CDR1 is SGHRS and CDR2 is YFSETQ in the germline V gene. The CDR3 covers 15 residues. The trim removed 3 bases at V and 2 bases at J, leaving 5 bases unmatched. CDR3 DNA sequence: TGCGCCAGCAGCTCAGCGACAGGGCCTGGAAACACCATATATTTT. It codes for CASSSATGPGNTIYF.

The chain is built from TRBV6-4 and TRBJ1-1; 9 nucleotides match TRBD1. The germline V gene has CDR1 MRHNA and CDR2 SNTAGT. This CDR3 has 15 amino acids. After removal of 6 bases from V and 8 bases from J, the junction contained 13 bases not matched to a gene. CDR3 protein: CASRKGQGESFEAFF. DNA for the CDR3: TGTGCCAGCAGGAAGGGACAGGGCGAGTCCTTCGAAGCTTTCTTT.

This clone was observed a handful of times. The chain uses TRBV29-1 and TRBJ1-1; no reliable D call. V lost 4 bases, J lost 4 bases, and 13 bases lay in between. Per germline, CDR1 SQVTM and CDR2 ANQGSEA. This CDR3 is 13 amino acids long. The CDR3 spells CSVVTLGGTEAFF. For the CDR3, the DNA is TGCAGCGTTGTAACCTTAGGAGGCACTGAAGCTTTCTTT.

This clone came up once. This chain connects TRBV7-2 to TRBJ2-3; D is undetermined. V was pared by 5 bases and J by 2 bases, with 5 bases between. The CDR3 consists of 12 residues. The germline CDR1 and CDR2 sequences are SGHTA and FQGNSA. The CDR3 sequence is CASSQPTDTQYF. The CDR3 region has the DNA TGTGCCAGCAGCCAACCCACAGATACGCAGTATTTT.

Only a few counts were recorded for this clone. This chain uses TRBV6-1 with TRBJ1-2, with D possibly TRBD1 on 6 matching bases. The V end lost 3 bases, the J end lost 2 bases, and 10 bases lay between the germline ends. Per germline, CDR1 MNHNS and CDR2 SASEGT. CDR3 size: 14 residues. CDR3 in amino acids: CASSEDSWNYGYTF. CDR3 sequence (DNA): TGTGCCAGCAGTGAGGACAGTTGGAACTATGGCTACACCTTC.

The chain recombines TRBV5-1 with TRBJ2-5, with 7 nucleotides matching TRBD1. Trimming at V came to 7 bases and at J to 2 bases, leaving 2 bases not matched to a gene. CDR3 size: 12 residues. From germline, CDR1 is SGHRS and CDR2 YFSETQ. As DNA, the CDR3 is TGCGCCAGCGGACAGGCTCAAGAGACCCAGTACTTC. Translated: CASGQAQETQYF.

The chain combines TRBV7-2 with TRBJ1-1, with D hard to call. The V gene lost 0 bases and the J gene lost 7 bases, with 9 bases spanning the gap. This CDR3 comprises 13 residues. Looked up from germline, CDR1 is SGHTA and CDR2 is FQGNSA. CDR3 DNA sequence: TGTGCCAGCAGCTTAGCGCAGGAGCTTGAAGCTTTCTTT. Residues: CASSLAQELEAFF.

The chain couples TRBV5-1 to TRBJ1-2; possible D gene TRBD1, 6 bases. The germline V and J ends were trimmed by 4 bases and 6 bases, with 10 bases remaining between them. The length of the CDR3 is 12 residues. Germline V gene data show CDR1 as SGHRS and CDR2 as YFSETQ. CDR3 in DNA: TGCGCCAGCAGCACGGACAGAAATGGCTACACCTTC. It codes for CASSTDRNGYTF.

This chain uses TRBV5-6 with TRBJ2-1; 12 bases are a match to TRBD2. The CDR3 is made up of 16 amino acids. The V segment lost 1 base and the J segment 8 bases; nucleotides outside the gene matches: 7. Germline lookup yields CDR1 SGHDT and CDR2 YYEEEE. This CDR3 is CASSLISSGGAHEQFF. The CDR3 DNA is TGTGCCAGCAGCTTGATTTCTAGCGGGGGGGCACATGAGCAGTTCTTC. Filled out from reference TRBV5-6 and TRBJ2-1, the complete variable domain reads DAGVTQSPTHLIKTRGQQVTLRCSPKSGHDTVSWYQQALGQGPQFIFQYYEEEERQRGNFPDRFSGHQFPNYSSELNVNALLLGDSALYLCASSLISSGGAHEQFFGPGTRLTVL.